This T cell receptor beta chain emerged from a study of shared clonotypes between healthy human individuals. TCRdb's table, derived via immunoSEQ multiplex PCR, lists solely in-frame clones and lacks some. Among millions of clones, around 94% were seen once, and the ten largest hold more than 0.12%. Germline CDR1 MNHNS, CDR2 SASEGT. Trimming pared 4 bases from V and 5 bases from J, leaving 17 bases between. The CDR3 runs 15 residues. This chain joins TRBV6-1 and TRBJ1-1; a possible D gene is TRBD1 (5 bases). The sample comprised naive CD4+ T cells sorted from blood. The subset: CD45RA+ positively selected. The origin of this receptor is a man younger than 35 in good health. The CDR3 protein is CASSVEVGGGTEAFF. In nucleotides, the CDR3 is TGTGCCAGCAGTGTCGAGGTCGGGGGAGGGACTGAAGCTTTCTTT.